The 15 T cell receptor beta chains in this list originate from one sample, sequenced in a study of shared clonotypes between healthy human individuals. Method: immunoSEQ multiplex PCR; TCRdb's copy keeps in-frame clones and lacks some. The data contain just over 2,000,000 clones, about 95% of them seen just once; the ten biggest clones take up under 0.15%. Sequencing was done on a sample of naive CD4+ T cells sorted from blood. Described subset: CD45RA+ positively selected. These receptors were taken from a man between 18 and 29 years old in good health.

The chain combines TRBV7-3 with TRBJ2-3; 9 bases line up with TRBD2. The CDR3 runs to 16 residues. Germline lookup yields CDR1 SGHTA and CDR2 FQGTGA. V gave up 2 bases and J gave up 1 base; unmatched junction bases: 4. CDR3 sequence: CASSLGSSGGTDTQYF. For the CDR3, the DNA is TGTGCCAGCAGCTTAGGTTCTAGCGGGGGCACAGATACGCAGTATTTT.

The chain is built from TRBV5-1 and TRBJ2-2, with 13 bases matching TRBD2. The ends lost 6 bases at V and 4 bases at J; junction bases unmatched: 6. The germline V gene has CDR1 SGHRS and CDR2 YFSETQ. There are 16 residues in the CDR3. The CDR3 DNA is TGCGCCAGCACCAGGGGACTAGCGGGAACCACCGGGGAGCTGTTTTTT. Its protein product is CASTRGLAGTTGELFF.

Note on this clone: This CDR3 is also generated by other DNA sequences in the sample. This chain joins TRBV6-6 and TRBJ2-1, with D uncertain. This CDR3 is built from 12 residues. The ends were cut back, 0 bases at V and 7 bases at J, with 4 bases in the middle. Germline V gene data show CDR1 as MNHNY and CDR2 as SVGAGI (reference sequence). CDR3 residues: CASSYSGNEQFF. CDR3 coding DNA: TGTGCCAGCAGTTACTCAGGGAATGAGCAGTTCTTC.

V usage is TRBV30 and J usage is TRBJ2-2, with D hard to call. The CDR3 runs 11 residues. V shed 3 bases and J shed 6 bases, with 5 bases lying between them. Germline V gives CDR1 GTSNPN, CDR2 SVGIG (reference sequence). CDR3 residues: CAWSRAGELFF. The DNA of the CDR3 is TGTGCCTGGAGCAGAGCCGGGGAGCTGTTTTTT. Filled out from reference TRBV30 and TRBJ2-2, the complete variable domain reads SQTIHQWPATLVQPVGSPLSLECTVEGTSNPNLYWYRQAAGRGLQLLFYSVGIGQISSEVPQNLSASRPQDRQFILSSKKLLLSDSGFYLCAWSRAGELFFGEGSRLTVL.

This clone was seen just once. The chain couples TRBV29-1 to TRBJ1-3; possibly TRBD1 for D (5 bases). Trimming took 7 bases from V and 4 from J, leaving 8 bases between them. Germline CDR1 reads SQVTM; CDR2 reads ANQGSEA. CDR3 length: 11 residues. The CDR3 DNA follows: TGCAGCGGGGACCGCGGAAACACCATATATTTT. As protein: CSGDRGNTIYF. Full variable domain (remainder filled in from reference TRBV29-1 and TRBJ1-3): SAVISQKPSRDICQRGTSLTIQCQVDSQVTMMFWYRQQPGQSLTLIATANQGSEATYESGFVIDKFPISRPNLTFSTLTVSNMSPEDSSIYLCSGDRGNTIYFGEGSWLTVV.

About this clone itself: In the same sample, other DNA sequences code for this CDR3. This sequence joins TRBV18 and TRBJ1-1; D gene uncertain. V was clipped by 2 bases and J by 3 bases, with 7 bases between them. This CDR3 is built from 13 residues. Germline V gives CDR1 KGHSH, CDR2 LQKENI. CDR3 in amino acids: CASSPLRDTEAFF. The CDR3 DNA reads as TGTGCCAGCTCACCATTAAGAGACACTGAAGCTTTCTTT. Filled out from reference TRBV18 and TRBJ1-1, the complete variable domain reads NAGVMQNPRHLVRRRGQEARLRCSPMKGHSHVYWYRQLPEEGLKFMVYLQKENIIDESGMPKERFSAEFPKEGPSILRIQQVVRGDSAAYFCASSPLRDTEAFFGQGTRLTVV.

The rearrangement uses TRBV5-6 and TRBJ1-1, with D uncertain. Trimming removed 1 base from V and 3 bases from J, with 10 bases in between. Looked up from germline, CDR1 is SGHDT and CDR2 is YYEEEE. The CDR3 length is 14 residues. The CDR3 loop is CASSLRVEYTEAFF. The CDR3 DNA sequence: TGTGCCAGCAGCTTGCGGGTAGAGTACACTGAAGCTTTCTTT.

The chain carries TRBV5-4 and TRBJ2-5; D gene uncertain. Trimming stripped 0 bases from V and 1 base from J, with 10 bases between. The CDR3 sequence is 15 residues long. Germline CDR1 and CDR2: SGHNT and YYREEE (reference sequence). The CDR3 loop reads CASSLVRKTQETQYF. DNA for the CDR3: TGTGCCAGCAGCTTGGTACGAAAAACCCAAGAGACCCAGTACTTC.

This chain joins TRBV14 and TRBJ2-5, with 9 bases aligning to TRBD1. This CDR3 has 14 amino acids. Per germline, CDR1 SGHDN and CDR2 FVKESK. V lost 1 base and J lost 6; bases outside the gene matches: 3. Here the CDR3 reads CASSQGGQGKTQYF. The CDR3 DNA reads TGTGCCAGCAGCCAAGGGGGACAGGGAAAGACCCAGTACTTC.

CDR3 sequence (DNA): TGTGCCAGCAGCGAACAGTTGGACCTTTGGGGCTACACCTTC. This gives the protein CASSEQLDLWGYTF. This chain joins TRBV27 and TRBJ1-2; the D is unclear. Deletions cut 6 bases from V and 8 bases from J, with 19 bases between. Germline lookup yields CDR1 MNHEY and CDR2 SMNVEV (reference sequence). The CDR3 has 14 residues.

About this clone: At one end the junction does not follow the germline gene, possibly because of a read error. The rearrangement joins TRBV18 to TRBJ2-7, with 11 nucleotides matching TRBD1. The CDR3 contains 15 residues. Germline CDR1 KGHSH, CDR2 LQKENI. This CDR3 reads CASSPPGQGVDEQYF. Here the CDR3 DNA reads TGTGCTAGCTCACCACCGGGACAGGGGGTGGACGAGCAGTACTTC.

The V call is TRBV28, the J call TRBJ2-1, with 9 bases aligning to TRBD1. Germline V gene lookup returns CDR1 MDHEN and CDR2 SYDVKM. The CDR3 is 16 amino acids. The ends lost 2 bases at V and 4 bases at J; junction bases unmatched: 6. The CDR3 DNA follows: TGTGCCAGCAGTTTACTACCGGGACAGGGATACAATGAGCAGTTCTTC. It codes for CASSLLPGQGYNEQFF.

This chain uses TRBV6-5 with TRBJ1-3; perhaps TRBD1 as D (5 bases). The CDR3 extends over 14 amino acids. Looked up from germline, CDR1 is MNHEY and CDR2 is SVGAGI. V lost 6 bases and J 0 bases, leaving 9 bases between the germline ends. CDR3 nucleotides: TGTGCCAGCAGGCGGGGGACCTCTGGAAACACCATATATTTT. Protein sequence: CASRRGTSGNTIYF.

The chain combines TRBV28 with TRBJ2-7; the D gene could be TRBD1 or TRBD2 (6 bases each). CDR3 length: 13 amino acids. Germline lookup yields CDR1 MDHEN and CDR2 SYDVKM. The CDR3 sequence is CASGAGVNYEQYF. CDR3 nucleotide sequence: TGTGCTTCGGGGGCAGGGGTAAACTACGAGCAGTACTTC.

This clone was seen just once. The J gene is TRBJ2-2, the V gene TRBV7-6, with TRBD2 identical over 15 bases. The CDR3 is 18 residues long. Germline V gives CDR1 SGHVS, CDR2 FNYEAQ. Trimming at V came to 5 bases and at J to 5 bases, leaving 9 bases not matched to a gene. The CDR3 sequence is CASSGGTSGRSWTGELFF. The CDR3 coding sequence is TGTGCCAGCAGCGGGGGGACTAGCGGGAGGTCATGGACCGGGGAGCTGTTTTTT.